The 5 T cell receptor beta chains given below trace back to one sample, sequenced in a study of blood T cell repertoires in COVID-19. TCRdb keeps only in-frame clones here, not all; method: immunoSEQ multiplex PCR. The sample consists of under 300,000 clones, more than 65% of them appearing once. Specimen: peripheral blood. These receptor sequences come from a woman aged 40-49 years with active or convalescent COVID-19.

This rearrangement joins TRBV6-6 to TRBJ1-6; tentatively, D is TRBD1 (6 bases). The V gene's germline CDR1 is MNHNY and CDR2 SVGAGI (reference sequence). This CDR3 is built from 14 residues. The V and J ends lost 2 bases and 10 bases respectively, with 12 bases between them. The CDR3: CASSYTRTDSPLHF. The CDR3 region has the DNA TGTGCCAGCAGTTACACCAGGACAGACTCACCCCTCCACTTT.

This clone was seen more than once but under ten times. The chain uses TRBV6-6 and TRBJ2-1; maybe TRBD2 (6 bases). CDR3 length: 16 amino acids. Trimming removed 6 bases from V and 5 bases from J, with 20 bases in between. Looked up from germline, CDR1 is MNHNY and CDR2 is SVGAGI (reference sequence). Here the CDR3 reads CASRYDSRGGNNEQFF. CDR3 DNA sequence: TGTGCCAGCAGATACGATTCGCGGGGAGGAAACAATGAGCAGTTCTTC.

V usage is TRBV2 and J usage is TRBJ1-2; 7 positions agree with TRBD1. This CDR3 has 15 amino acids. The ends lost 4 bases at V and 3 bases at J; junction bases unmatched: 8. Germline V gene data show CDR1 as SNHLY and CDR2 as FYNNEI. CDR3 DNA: TGTGCCAGCAGTGGTCGCAGGGGGGACGACTATGGCTACACCTTC. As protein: CASSGRRGDDYGYTF.

CDR3 nucleotide sequence: TGTGCCAGCAACCAAGGTCTCAGGGGCGCGGGTGGCTACACCTTC. Translated: CASNQGLRGAGGYTF. V gene TRBV28 combines with J gene TRBJ1-2; the D gene is possibly TRBD1 (6 bases). The germline CDR1 and CDR2 sequences are MDHEN and SYDVKM. With 7 bases removed from V and 7 bases from J, the gap between germline ends came to 22 bases. The CDR3 covers 15 residues.

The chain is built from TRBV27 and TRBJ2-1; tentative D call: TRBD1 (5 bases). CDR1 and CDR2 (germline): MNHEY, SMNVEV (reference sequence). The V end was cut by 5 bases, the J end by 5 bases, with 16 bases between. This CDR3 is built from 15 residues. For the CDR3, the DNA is TGTGCCAGCAGTAAGGGGCTCAATAATAACAATGAGCAGTTCTTC. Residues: CASSKGLNNNNEQFF.